This T cell receptor beta chain was profiled in a study of cytomegalovirus exposure and HLA in healthy donors. On this clone itself: Its matching antigen is unknown.

Every donor was a healthy person donating bone marrow. Regarding the study as a whole: The study flagged around 160 TCR beta chains as cytomegalovirus-associated. A later analysis, which compared TCR beta chains of equal frequency, found the HLA-associated ones more clonally expanded. Earlier analysis yielded a pattern in which most TCR beta V segments were productive about 90% or about 30% of the time.

Researchers ran the PCR with 60 Vbeta and 13 Jbeta primers. Clones were sequenced by immunoSEQ multiplex PCR, and TCRdb holds only the in-frame ones, with some missing. Among 55,000 to 70,000 clones listed, around two thirds were seen once. This CDR3 contains 14 residues. Germline V gives CDR1 SEHNR, CDR2 FQNEAQ (reference sequence). Losses at the gene ends were 3 bases for V and 4 bases for J; bases not matched to a gene: 4. This TCR was recovered from a woman aged 55-70 years in good health and CMV-seropositive. The source material was PBMCs. This chain links TRBV7-9 with TRBJ2-5; 8 positions agree with TRBD2. The CDR3 reads CASSFIGGAETQYF. The CDR3 nucleotides read TGTGCCAGCAGCTTCATCGGGGGGGCAGAGACCCAGTACTTC.